This T cell receptor beta chain was recorded in a study of blood T cell repertoires in COVID-19. Authors' processing steps: Amplifying reference gene primers gave estimates of nucleated cell counts. Sequencing was performed with immunoSEQ multiplex PCR; in TCRdb, only in-frame clones are kept and a portion is missing. The DNA gave D and trimming, while V, J and clone size come from that table. The sample yields around 140,000 clones, approximately 86% seen once. The CDR3 runs 15 residues. V gave up 4 bases and J gave up 5 bases; unmatched junction bases: 9. The germline V gene encodes CDR1 KGHSH and CDR2 LQKENI.

Sequencing input: peripheral blood. The chain recombines TRBV18 with TRBJ2-5, with 8 nucleotides matching TRBD1. The sequence was collected from a woman in her sixties with acute or convalescent COVID-19. The CDR3 reads CASSRGQGSLETQYF. The CDR3, as DNA: TGTGCCAGCTCACGAGGACAGGGAAGTTTGGAGACCCAGTACTTC.